This passage covers 16 T cell receptor beta chains from one sample sequenced in a study of blood T cell repertoires in COVID-19. Sequencing used immunoSEQ multiplex PCR; TCRdb keeps in-frame clones, though not all of them. The profile shows over 150,000 clones, roughly 84% of them singletons. Sample: peripheral blood. These receptor sequences come from a man aged 45-65 years with active or convalescent COVID-19.

The chain links TRBV15 to TRBJ1-5, with no clear D. CDR3 length: 14 residues. The V gene's germline CDR1 is LNHNV and CDR2 YYDKDF (reference sequence). Deletions cut 1 base from V and 1 base from J, with 5 bases between. In DNA, the CDR3 is TGTGCCACCAGCAGAGCGGTCAGCAATCAGCCCCAGCATTTT. Amino acids: CATSRAVSNQPQHF.

The chain has TRBV6-5 and TRBJ1-5, with D perhaps matching TRBD1 (5 bases). Germline values: CDR1 MNHEY, CDR2 SVGAGI. The CDR3 length is 13 residues. V was cut by 2 bases and J by 4 bases, with 6 bases left in between. CDR3 in amino acids: CASSYRGNQPQHF. The CDR3 DNA follows: TGTGCCAGCAGTTACAGGGGAAATCAGCCCCAGCATTTT.

The V and J genes are TRBV11-1 and TRBJ2-2, with no clear D. Germline assignment: CDR1 SGHAT and CDR2 FQDESV (reference sequence). This CDR3 comprises 12 residues. The germline V and J ends were trimmed by 3 bases and 4 bases, with 3 bases remaining between them. The CDR3 nucleotides are TGTGCCAGCAGCTTGGCCACCGGGGAGCTGTTTTTT. Its protein product is CASSLATGELFF.

V usage is TRBV4-3 and J usage is TRBJ2-2, with 8 bases aligning to TRBD2. CDR1 is LGHNA and CDR2 is YSLEER in the germline V gene. The CDR3 extends over 17 amino acids. V lost 5 bases to trimming and J lost 1 base; unmatched junction nucleotides: 9. The CDR3 sequence is CASSLRPGTRNTGELFF. For the CDR3, the DNA is TGCGCCAGCAGCTTACGACCCGGGACTAGGAACACCGGGGAGCTGTTTTTT.

The rearrangement links TRBV10-3 to TRBJ2-5; TRBD2 agrees at 8 bases. Unmatched junction bases numbered 8, after V lost 10 bases and J lost 4 bases. The germline CDR1 and CDR2 sequences are ENHRY and SYGVKD. This CDR3 region has 13 residues. The CDR3 DNA reads as TGTGCCACAAGCGGGAGAGAACTAGAGACCCAGTACTTC. Translated: CATSGRELETQYF.

The chain is built from TRBV7-8 and TRBJ1-2; TRBD1 aligns across 12 bases. Trimming took 4 bases from V and 4 from J; bases not matched to a gene: 7. Germline CDR1 reads SGHVS; CDR2 reads FQNEAQ. The CDR3 spans 16 residues. CDR3 coding DNA: TGTGCCAGCAGCTCGGCCGGGACAGGGGGCGCCTATGGCTACACCTTC. The encoded protein is CASSSAGTGGAYGYTF. Full variable domain (outside the CDR3, taken from reference TRBV7-8 and TRBJ1-2): GAGVSQSPRYKVAKRGQDVALRCDPISGHVSLFWYQQALGQGPEFLTYFQNEAQLDKSGLPSDRFFAERPEGSVSTLKIQRTQQEDSAVYLCASSSAGTGGAYGYTFGSGTRLTVV.

V is TRBV6-5 and J is TRBJ1-1; 7 nucleotides agree with TRBD1. CDR3 length: 14 amino acids. Germline V gene lookup returns CDR1 MNHEY and CDR2 SVGAGI. V gave up 2 bases and J gave up 4 bases; unmatched junction bases: 4. The CDR3 DNA is TGTGCCAGCAGTTACCAGACAGGGAGCACTGAAGCTTTCTTT. This gives the protein CASSYQTGSTEAFF.

V and J are TRBV25-1 and TRBJ2-1; 13 bases line up with TRBD2. Unmatched junction bases numbered 7, after V lost 6 bases and J lost 5 bases. CDR1 is MGHDK, CDR2 SYGVNS, per germline. There are 16 residues in the CDR3. CDR3 in amino acids: CASRPTGLAGNNEQFF. CDR3 in DNA: TGTGCCAGCAGACCCACGGGACTAGCGGGAAACAATGAGCAGTTCTTC. The full variable domain, with the rest looked up from reference TRBV25-1 and TRBJ2-1, is EADIYQTPRYLVIGTGKKITLECSQTMGHDKMYWYQQDPGMELHLIHYSYGVNSTEKGDLSSESTVSRIRTEHFPLTLESARPSHTSQYLCASRPTGLAGNNEQFFGPGTRLTVL.

The CDR3, as DNA: TGTGCCAGCAGCTTAGGTAGCGGGTACTACAATGAGCAGTTCTTC. It codes for CASSLGSGYYNEQFF. The chain is built from TRBV7-2 and TRBJ2-1; 7 bases align to TRBD2. V was pared by 1 base and J by 3 bases, with 3 bases of the junction left unmatched. The CDR3 length is 15 residues. CDR1 is SGHTA, CDR2 FQGNSA, per germline.

The CDR3 DNA sequence: TGTGCCAGCAGCCTCCGACTAGCGGGTGGGGGGACCCAGTACTTC. This encodes CASSLRLAGGGTQYF. The chain couples TRBV28 to TRBJ2-5, with 10 positions matching TRBD2. V gave up 6 bases and J gave up 7 bases; unmatched junction bases: 11. Germline V gene lookup returns CDR1 MDHEN and CDR2 SYDVKM. This CDR3 spans 15 amino acids.

The chain employs TRBV4-1 and TRBJ2-5; D remains unclear. Germline V CDR1 and CDR2: MGHRA, YSYEKL. The CDR3 extends over 16 amino acids. Trimming stripped 4 bases from V and 1 base from J, with 16 bases between. The CDR3 loop is CASSLAPSALQETQYF. As DNA, the CDR3 is TGCGCCAGCAGCCTTGCCCCCTCAGCGCTCCAAGAGACCCAGTACTTC.

This clone was seen just once. An end of the junction differs from the germline gene, which may be a read error. This chain links TRBV7-7 with TRBJ2-1; D is perhaps TRBD2 (5 bases). In germline, CDR1 is SSHAT, CDR2 FNYEAQ (reference sequence). This CDR3 has 15 residues. In nucleotides, the CDR3 is TGTGCTAGCAGCTTAGCGTGGACTCCAGACAATGAGCAGTTCTTC. This translates into CASSLAWTPDNEQFF.

Written as DNA, the CDR3 is TGTGCCAGCATAGAGGGGGCCTACAATGAGCAGTTCTTC. It encodes CASIEGAYNEQFF. The chain couples TRBV12-3 or TRBV12-4 to TRBJ2-1, with a possible D match to TRBD1 (6 bases). Trimming removed 7 bases from V and 2 bases from J, with 9 bases in between. The CDR3 consists of 13 residues.

This CDR3 reads CASSIFVGSGQPQHF. The CDR3 DNA follows: TGTGCCAGTAGTATCTTCGTTGGCTCGGGGCAGCCCCAGCATTTT. The chain couples TRBV19 to TRBJ1-5; D call uncertain. V was pared by 3 bases and J by 7 bases, with 16 bases between. The CDR3 consists of 15 residues. Germline lookup yields CDR1 LNHDA and CDR2 SQIVND (reference sequence). The complete variable domain, with remaining parts taken from reference TRBV19 and TRBJ1-5, reads DGGITQSPKYLFRKEGQNVTLSCEQNLNHDAMYWYRQDPGQGLRLIYYSQIVNDFQKGDIAEGYSVSREKKESFPLTVTSAQKNPTAFYLCASSIFVGSGQPQHFGDGTRLSIL.

The chain combines TRBV7-2 with TRBJ2-5, with 11 bases lining up with TRBD2. With 5 bases clipped from V and 5 bases from J, the junction kept 4 bases outside the gene matches. The CDR3 loop spans 14 amino acids. Germline loops: CDR1 SGHTA, CDR2 FQGNSA. The CDR3 spells CASSPGLAGETQYF. The DNA for the CDR3 is TGTGCCAGCAGCCCCGGACTAGCGGGTGAGACCCAGTACTTC. Supplemented by reference TRBV7-2 and TRBJ2-5, the full variable domain reads GAGVSQSPSNKVTEKGKDVELRCDPISGHTALYWYRQSLGQGLEFLIYFQGNSAPDKSGLPSDRFSAERTGGSVSTLTIQRTQQEDSAVYLCASSPGLAGETQYFGPGTRLLVL.

The rearrangement uses TRBV11-2 and TRBJ1-6; TRBD1 matches 9 bases. The germline CDR1 and CDR2 sequences are SGHAT and FQNNGV. V trimming: 5 bases; J trimming: 8 bases; junction bases outside the gene matches: 13. The length of the CDR3 is 17 residues. The CDR3 DNA sequence: TGTGCCAGCAGCCCTCAAGGTCGGACAGGGGTGGATTCACCCCTCCACTTT. Protein product: CASSPQGRTGVDSPLHF.